The clone carrying this T cell receptor beta chain was seen just once. This record comes from a study of shared clonotypes between healthy human individuals. The germline gives CDR1 SEHNR, CDR2 FQNEAQ (reference sequence). Trimming took off 0 bases at V and 2 bases at J, with 6 bases between the two ends. The CDR3 sequence is 14 residues long. Researchers divided each subset's genomic DNA evenly across several immunoSEQ plates. Sorted-subset replicate PCR reactions were performed with around 200 ng DNA, corresponding to tens of thousands of T cell genomes. Study processing details: Without quality scores, immunoSEQ junctional reads could not be filtered like full-length reads. Profiled with immunoSEQ multiplex PCR; TCRdb holds only in-frame clones, not every one. Clone size and V and J calls were adopted from that table, with D and trimming inferred from the DNA. The sample carries more than 2 million clones, roughly 95% recorded once.

The chain combines TRBV7-9 with TRBJ2-3, with D uncertain. Sequencing was performed on naive CD4+ T cells sorted from blood. Subset specified: CD45RA+ positively selected. The origin of this receptor is a man younger than 35 in good health. CDR3: CASSLATDTDTQYF. CDR3 DNA: TGTGCCAGCAGCTTAGCCACTGACACAGATACGCAGTATTTT. The whole variable domain, remainder taken from reference TRBV7-9 and TRBJ2-3, is DTGVSQNPRHKITKRGQNVTFRCDPISEHNRLYWYRQTLGQGPEFLTYFQNEAQLEKSRLLSDRFSAERPKGSFSTLEIQRTEQGDSAMYLCASSLATDTDTQYFGPGTRLTVL.